This T cell receptor beta chain was identified during a study of blood T cells in healthy people across ages. General study points: Older individuals had lower TCR beta diversity per million T cells (the decline was roughly linear). There were more naive CD4+ cells and higher diversity in long-lived donors than in aged donors.

This clonotype was counted between two and nine times. What it recognizes is unknown. CDR1 and CDR2 from the germline V gene are SGHRS and YFSETQ. Trimming removed 0 bases from V and 1 base from J, with 12 bases in between. The CDR3 has 16 residues. A second PCR of roughly 7 to 11 cycles used a sample-barcoded 5' primer and a J-beta primer mix. TCRdb reprocessed the 5' RACE reads with MiXCR, giving one entry per CDR3 protein. This table holds about 580,000 distinct CDR3 sequences, around 48% found once. Sequencing used blood. The clonotype originates from a man of 80 years or more in good health. The chain combines TRBV5-1 with TRBJ2-3, with TRBD2 as a possible D gene (6 bases). CDR3 loop: CASSLVELAGTDTQYF. The DNA for the CDR3 is TGCGCCAGCAGCTTGGTAGAACTAGCAGGCACAGATACGCAGTATTTT.